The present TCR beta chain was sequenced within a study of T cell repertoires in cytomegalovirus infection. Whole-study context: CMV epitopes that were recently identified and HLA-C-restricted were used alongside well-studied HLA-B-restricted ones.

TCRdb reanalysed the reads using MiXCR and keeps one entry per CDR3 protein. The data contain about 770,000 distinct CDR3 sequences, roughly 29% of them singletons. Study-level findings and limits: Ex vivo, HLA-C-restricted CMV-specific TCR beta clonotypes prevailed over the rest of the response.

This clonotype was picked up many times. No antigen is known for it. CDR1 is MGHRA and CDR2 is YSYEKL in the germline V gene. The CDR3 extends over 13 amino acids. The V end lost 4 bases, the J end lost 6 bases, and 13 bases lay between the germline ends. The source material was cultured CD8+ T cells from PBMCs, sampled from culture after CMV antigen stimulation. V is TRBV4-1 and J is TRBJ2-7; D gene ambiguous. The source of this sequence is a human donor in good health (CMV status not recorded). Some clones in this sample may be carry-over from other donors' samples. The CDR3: CASSLGRASEQYF. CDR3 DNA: TGCGCCAGCAGCCTCGGACGAGCCTCCGAGCAGTACTTC.